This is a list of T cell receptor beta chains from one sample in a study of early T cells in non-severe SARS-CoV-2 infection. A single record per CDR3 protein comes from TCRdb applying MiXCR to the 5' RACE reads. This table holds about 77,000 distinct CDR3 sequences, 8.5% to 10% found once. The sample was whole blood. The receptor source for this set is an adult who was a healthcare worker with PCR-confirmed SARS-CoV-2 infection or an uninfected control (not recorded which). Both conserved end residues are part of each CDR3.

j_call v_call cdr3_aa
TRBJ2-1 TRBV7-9 CASSFSGTSKVEQFF
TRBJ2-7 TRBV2 CASSESVSTPYYEQYF
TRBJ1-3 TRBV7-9 CASSFWGGRNSGNTIYF
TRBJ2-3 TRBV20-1 CSAHIGTGAFTDTQYF
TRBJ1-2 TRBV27 CASSLSAVYGYTF
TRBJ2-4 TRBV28 CASSLVWGSLAKNIQYF
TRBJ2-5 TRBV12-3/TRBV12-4 CASRSSLEAQYF
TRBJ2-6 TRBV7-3 CASSKPKRLTGANVLTF
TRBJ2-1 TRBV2 CASSGRARNEQFF
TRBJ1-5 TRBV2 CASSERGRGLAQPQHF
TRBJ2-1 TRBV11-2 CASSLTSGRAGVGEQFF
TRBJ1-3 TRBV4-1 CASSQAGRAGNTIYF
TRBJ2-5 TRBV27 CASSFIPGSGETQYF
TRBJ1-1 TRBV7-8 CASSWGQNTEAFF
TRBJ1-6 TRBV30 CAWSALGQGGNSPLHF
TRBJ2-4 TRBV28 CASRPEGRNIQYF
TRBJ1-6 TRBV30 CAWSVLTSRGNSPLHF
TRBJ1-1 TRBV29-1 CSVVGDRVHTEAFF
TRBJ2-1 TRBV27 CASSFGTGGANLVREQFF
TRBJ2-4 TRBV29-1 CSVVGGLAKNIRYF
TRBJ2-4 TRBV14 CASSQDSSGPAAKNIQYF
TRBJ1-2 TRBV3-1 CASSQDFSGGGYTF
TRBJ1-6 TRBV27 CASRYLNSPLHF
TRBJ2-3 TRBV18 CASSPGALAIRTDTQYF
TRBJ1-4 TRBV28 CASRPGGGKLFF
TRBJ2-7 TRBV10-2 CASSRDRGNEQYF